These 5 T cell receptor beta chains were sequenced from one sample in a study of blood T cell repertoires in COVID-19. The repertoire was sequenced with immunoSEQ multiplex PCR; TCRdb's copy has only in-frame clones and lacks some. Counted here are 390,000 or so clones, approximately 87% occurring once; the ten biggest clones make up roughly a tenth. The specimen sequenced was PBMCs or T cells enriched from blood (not recorded which). These receptors were obtained from a woman aged 45-65 years who had recovered from COVID-19.

In nucleotides, the CDR3 is TGTGCCAGCAGTTTATCCCCGGGACAGAAGCTTTATACGCAGTATTTT. As protein: CASSLSPGQKLYTQYF. This sequence joins TRBV27 and TRBJ2-3; 7 bases agree with TRBD1. Trimming cost V 0 bases and J 7 bases; bases outside gene matches: 10. CDR3 size: 16 residues. CDR1 is MNHEY, CDR2 SMNVEV, per germline (reference sequence).

The rearrangement links TRBV7-9 to TRBJ2-1, with a possible D match to TRBD2 (5 bases). Germline loops: CDR1 SEHNR, CDR2 FQNEAQ (reference sequence). The CDR3 contains 15 residues. V was cut by 5 bases and J by 3 bases, with 14 bases left in between. DNA for the CDR3: TGTGCCAGCAGCCCCCGGACTCAACGCTACAATGAGCAGTTCTTC. This gives the protein CASSPRTQRYNEQFF.

The chain uses TRBV6-2 or TRBV6-3 and TRBJ2-7, with 8 bases lining up with TRBD2. The CDR3 totals 16 residues. With 5 bases clipped from V and 4 bases from J, the junction kept 13 bases outside the gene matches. Germline V lookup: CDR1 MNHEY, CDR2 SVGEGT. In nucleotides, the CDR3 is TGTGCCAGCAGTCCCGGAGGGAGCGGGGGAGTTTACGAGCAGTACTTC. Its translation is CASSPGGSGGVYEQYF.

The J gene is TRBJ2-2, the V gene TRBV5-1, with 7 positions matching TRBD2. The CDR3 runs to 16 residues. Germline V CDR1 and CDR2: SGHRS, YFSETQ. Trimming removed 0 bases from V and 6 bases from J; junction bases left unmatched: 8. The CDR3 region is CASSLVWRETAGELFF. CDR3 bases: TGCGCCAGCAGCTTGGTTTGGCGGGAGACGGCCGGGGAGCTGTTTTTT.

The chain is built from TRBV9 and TRBJ1-2; 9 positions agree with TRBD1. The CDR3 length is 15 residues. Germline V gene data show CDR1 as SGDLS and CDR2 as YYNGEE. The J segment lost 2 bases and the V segment lost 4 bases, leaving 6 bases of the junction unmatched. The CDR3 DNA sequence: TGTGCCAGCAGCCCCGGCGGACAGGGGAACTATGGCTACACCTTC. It is translated as CASSPGGQGNYGYTF.